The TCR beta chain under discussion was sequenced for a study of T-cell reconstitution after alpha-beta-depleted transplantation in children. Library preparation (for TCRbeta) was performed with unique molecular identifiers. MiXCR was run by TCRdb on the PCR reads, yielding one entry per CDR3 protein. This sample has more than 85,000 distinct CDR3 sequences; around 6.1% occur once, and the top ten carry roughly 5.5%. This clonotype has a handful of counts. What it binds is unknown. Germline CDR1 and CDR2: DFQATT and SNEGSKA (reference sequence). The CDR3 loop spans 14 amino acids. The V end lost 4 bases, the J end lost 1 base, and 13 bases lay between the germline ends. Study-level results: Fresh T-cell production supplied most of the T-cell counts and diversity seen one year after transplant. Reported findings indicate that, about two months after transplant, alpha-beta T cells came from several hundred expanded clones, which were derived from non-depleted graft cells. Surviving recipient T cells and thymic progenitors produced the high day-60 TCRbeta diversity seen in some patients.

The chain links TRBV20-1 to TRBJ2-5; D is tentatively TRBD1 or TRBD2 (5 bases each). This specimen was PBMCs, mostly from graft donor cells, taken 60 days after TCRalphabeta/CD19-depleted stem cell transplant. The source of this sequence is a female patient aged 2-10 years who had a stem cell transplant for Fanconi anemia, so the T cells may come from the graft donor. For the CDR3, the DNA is TGCAGTGCTACCATCTCAGGGAGCCAAGAGACCCAGTACTTC. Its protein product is CSATISGSQETQYF.